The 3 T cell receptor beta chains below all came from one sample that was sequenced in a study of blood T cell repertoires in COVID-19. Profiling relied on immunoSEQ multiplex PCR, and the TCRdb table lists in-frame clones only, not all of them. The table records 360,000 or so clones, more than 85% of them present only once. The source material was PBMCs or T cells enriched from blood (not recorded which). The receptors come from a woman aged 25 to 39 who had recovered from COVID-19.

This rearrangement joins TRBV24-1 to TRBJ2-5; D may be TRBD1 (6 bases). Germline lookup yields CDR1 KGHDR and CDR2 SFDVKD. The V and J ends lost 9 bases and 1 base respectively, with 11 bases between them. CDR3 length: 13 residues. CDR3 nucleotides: TGTGCCACCCGAGGGACACTCCAAGAGACCCAGTACTTC. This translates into CATRGTLQETQYF.

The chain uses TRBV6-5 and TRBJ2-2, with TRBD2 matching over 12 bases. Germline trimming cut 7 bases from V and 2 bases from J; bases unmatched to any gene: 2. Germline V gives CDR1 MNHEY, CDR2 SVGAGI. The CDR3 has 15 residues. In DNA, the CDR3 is TGTGCCAGCAACGGACTAGCGGGAAACACCGGGGAGCTGTTTTTT. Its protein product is CASNGLAGNTGELFF.

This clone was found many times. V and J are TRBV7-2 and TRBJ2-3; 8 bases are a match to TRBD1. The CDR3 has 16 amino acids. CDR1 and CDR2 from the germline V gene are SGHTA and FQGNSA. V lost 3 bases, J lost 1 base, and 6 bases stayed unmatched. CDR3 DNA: TGTGCCAGCAGCTTCGGCCTGACAGGGGGCACAGATACGCAGTATTTT. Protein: CASSFGLTGGTDTQYF.